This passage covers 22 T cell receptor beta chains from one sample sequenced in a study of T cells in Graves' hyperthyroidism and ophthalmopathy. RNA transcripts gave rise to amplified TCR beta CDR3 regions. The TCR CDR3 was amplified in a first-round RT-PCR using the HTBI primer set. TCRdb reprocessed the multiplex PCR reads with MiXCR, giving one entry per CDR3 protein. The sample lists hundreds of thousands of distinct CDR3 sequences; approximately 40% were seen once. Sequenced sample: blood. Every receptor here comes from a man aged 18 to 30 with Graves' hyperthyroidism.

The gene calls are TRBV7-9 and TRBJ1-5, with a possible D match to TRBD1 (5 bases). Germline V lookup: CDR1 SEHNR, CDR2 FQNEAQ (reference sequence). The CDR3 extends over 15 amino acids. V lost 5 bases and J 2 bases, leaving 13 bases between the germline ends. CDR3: CASSPTENGNQPQHF. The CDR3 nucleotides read TGTGCCAGCAGCCCGACAGAGAACGGCAATCAGCCCCAGCATTTT.

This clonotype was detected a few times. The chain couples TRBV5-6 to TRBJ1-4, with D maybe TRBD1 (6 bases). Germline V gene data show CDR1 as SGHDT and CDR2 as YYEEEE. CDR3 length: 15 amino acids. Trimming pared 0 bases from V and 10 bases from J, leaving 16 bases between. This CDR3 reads CASSLGPVEGGKLFF. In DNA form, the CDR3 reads TGTGCCAGCAGCTTGGGCCCCGTCGAGGGGGGAAAACTGTTTTTT.

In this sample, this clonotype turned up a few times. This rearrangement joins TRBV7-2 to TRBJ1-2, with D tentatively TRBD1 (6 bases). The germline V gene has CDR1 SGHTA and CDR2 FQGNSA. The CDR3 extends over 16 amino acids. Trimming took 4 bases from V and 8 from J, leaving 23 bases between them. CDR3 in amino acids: CASSWGPFIVFEGYTF. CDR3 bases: TGTGCCAGCAGCTGGGGGCCTTTCATAGTATTCGAGGGCTACACCTTC.

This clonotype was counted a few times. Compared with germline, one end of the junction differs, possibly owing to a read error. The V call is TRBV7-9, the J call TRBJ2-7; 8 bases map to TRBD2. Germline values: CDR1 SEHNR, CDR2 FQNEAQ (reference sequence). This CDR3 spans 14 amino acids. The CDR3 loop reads CASSKSGGPYEQYF. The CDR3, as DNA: TGCGCCAGCAGCAAAAGCGGGGGCCCCTACGAGCAGTACTTC.

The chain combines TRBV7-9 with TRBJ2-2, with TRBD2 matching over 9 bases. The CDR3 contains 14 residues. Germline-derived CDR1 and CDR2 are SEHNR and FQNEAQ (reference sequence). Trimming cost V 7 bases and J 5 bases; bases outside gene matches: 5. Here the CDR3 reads CASTGTSRTGELFF. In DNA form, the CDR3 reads TGTGCCAGCACCGGGACTAGCAGAACCGGGGAGCTGTTTTTT.

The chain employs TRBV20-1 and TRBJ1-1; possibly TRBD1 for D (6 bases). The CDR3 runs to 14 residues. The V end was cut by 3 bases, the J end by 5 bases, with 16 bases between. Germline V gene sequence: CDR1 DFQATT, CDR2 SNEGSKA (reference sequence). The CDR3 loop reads CSARGLGAETEAFF. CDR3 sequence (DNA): TGCAGTGCTAGGGGTCTGGGGGCAGAGACTGAAGCTTTCTTT.

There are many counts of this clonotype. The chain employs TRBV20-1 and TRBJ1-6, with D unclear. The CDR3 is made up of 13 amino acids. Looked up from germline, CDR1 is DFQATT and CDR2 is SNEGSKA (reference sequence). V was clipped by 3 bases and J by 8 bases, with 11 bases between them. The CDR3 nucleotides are TGCAGTGCTAGGAGGGAGGTGGATTCACCCCTCCACTTT. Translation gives CSARREVDSPLHF.

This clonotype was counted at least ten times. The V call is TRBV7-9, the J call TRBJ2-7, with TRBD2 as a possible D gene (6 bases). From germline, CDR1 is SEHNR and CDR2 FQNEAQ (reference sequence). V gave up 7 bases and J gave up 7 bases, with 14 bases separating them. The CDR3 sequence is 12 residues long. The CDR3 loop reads CASTSGGDEQYF. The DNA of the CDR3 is TGTGCCAGCACCTCCGGCGGGGATGAGCAGTACTTC. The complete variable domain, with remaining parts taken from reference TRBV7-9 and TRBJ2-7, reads DTGVSQNPRHKITKRGQNVTFRCDPISEHNRLYWYRQTLGQGPEFLTYFQNEAQLEKSRLLSDRFSAERPKGSFSTLEIQRTEQGDSAMYLCASTSGGDEQYFGPGTRLTVT.

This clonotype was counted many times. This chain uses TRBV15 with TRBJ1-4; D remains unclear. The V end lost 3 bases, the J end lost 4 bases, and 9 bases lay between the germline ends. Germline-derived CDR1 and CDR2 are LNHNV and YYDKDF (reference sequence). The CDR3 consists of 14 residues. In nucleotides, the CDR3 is TGTGCCACCAGCAGTGAGAGATATAATGAAAAACTGTTTTTT. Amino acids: CATSSERYNEKLFF.

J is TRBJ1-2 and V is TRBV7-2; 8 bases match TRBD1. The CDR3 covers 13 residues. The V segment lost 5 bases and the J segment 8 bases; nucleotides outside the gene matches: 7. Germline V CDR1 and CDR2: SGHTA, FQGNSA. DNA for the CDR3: TGTGCCAGCAGCGACAGGACAGGGATCGGCTACACCTTC. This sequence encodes CASSDRTGIGYTF.

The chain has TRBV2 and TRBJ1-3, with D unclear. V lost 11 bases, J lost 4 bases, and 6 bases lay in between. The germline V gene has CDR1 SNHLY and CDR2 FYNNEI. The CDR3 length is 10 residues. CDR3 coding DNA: TGTGCCGGGGTAGGAAACACCATATATTTT. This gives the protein CAGVGNTIYF.

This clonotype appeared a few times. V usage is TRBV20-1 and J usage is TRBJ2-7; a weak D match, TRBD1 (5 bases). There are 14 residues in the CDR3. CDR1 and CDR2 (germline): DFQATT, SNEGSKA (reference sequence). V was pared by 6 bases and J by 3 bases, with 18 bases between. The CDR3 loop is CSAMTETLYYEQYF. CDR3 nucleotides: TGCAGTGCCATGACAGAGACGCTATACTACGAGCAGTACTTC.

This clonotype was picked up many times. The CDR3 here is CSVAGTLGFTGELFF. The CDR3 nucleotides read TGCAGCGTTGCCGGGACTCTAGGGTTCACCGGGGAGCTGTTTTTT. The chain combines TRBV29-1 with TRBJ2-2; D may be TRBD2 (6 bases). The CDR3 totals 15 residues. Trimming left V 4 bases short and J 4 bases short, with 16 bases between. Germline CDR1 and CDR2: SQVTM and ANQGSEA.

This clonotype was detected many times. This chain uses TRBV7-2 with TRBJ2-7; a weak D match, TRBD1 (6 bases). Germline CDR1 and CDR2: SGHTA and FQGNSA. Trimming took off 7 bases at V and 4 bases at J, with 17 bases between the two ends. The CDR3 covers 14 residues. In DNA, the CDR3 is TGTGCCAGCACCGTACAGGGTTTGGATTACGAGCAGTACTTC. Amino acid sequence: CASTVQGLDYEQYF.

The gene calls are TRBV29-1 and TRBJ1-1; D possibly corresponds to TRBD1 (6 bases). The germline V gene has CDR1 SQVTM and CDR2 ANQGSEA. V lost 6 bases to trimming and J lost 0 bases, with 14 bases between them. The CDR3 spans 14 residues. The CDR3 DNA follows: TGCAGCGTCATATCCGGGACAATGAACACTGAAGCTTTCTTT. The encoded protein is CSVISGTMNTEAFF.

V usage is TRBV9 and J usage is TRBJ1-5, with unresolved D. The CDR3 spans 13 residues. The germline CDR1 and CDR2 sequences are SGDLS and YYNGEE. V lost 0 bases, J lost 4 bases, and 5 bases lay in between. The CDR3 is CASSVGFNQPQHF. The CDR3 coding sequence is TGTGCCAGCAGCGTAGGGTTTAATCAGCCCCAGCATTTT.

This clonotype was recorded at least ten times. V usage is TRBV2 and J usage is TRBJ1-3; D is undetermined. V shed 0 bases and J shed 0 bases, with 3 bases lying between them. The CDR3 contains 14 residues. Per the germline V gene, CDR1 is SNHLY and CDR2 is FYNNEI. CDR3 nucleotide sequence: TGTGCCAGCAGTGAAGCGAGCTCTGGAAACACCATATATTTT. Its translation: CASSEASSGNTIYF.

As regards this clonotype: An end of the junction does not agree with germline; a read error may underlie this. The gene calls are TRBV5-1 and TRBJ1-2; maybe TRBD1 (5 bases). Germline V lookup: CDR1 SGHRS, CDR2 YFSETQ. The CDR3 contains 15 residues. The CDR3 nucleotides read TGTGCCAGCAGCTTGGGGGGGGTCTCTCCTTATGGCTACACCTTC. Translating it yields CASSLGGVSPYGYTF.

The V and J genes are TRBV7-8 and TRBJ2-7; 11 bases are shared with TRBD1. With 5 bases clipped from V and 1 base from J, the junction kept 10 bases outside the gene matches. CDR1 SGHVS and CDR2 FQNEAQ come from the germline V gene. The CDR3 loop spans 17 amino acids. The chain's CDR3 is CASSRRVGQGESYEQYF. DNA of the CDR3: TGTGCCAGCAGCCGGCGCGTGGGACAGGGGGAATCCTACGAGCAGTACTTC.

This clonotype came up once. As DNA, the CDR3 is TGTGCTAGACGGACTAGCGGGAGTTACGAGCAGTACTTC. It encodes CARRTSGSYEQYF. This chain links TRBV7-7 with TRBJ2-7; 13 nucleotides align to TRBD2. The CDR3 sequence is 13 residues long. Germline CDR1 and CDR2: SSHAT and FNYEAQ (reference sequence). Variable domain in full (rest from reference TRBV7-7 and TRBJ2-7): GAGVSQSPRYKVTKRGQDVTLRCDPISSHATLYWYQQALGQGPEFLTYFNYEAQPDKSGLPSDRFSAERPEGSISTLTIQRTEQRDSAMYRCARRTSGSYEQYFGPGTRLTVT.

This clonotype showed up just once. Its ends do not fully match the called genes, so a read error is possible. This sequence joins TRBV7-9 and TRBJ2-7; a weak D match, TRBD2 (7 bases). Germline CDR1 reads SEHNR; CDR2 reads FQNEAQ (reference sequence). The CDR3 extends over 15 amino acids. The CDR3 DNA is TGCGCCAGCAGCCAAGGGGGGGTAGGGACCTACGAGCAGTACTTC. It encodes CASSQGGVGTYEQYF.

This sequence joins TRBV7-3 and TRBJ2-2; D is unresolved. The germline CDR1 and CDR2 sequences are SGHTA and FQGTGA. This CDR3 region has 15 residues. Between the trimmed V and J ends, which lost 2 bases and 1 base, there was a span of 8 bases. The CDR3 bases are TGTGCCAGCAGCTTATGGGCCGAGAACACCGGGGAGCTGTTTTTT. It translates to CASSLWAENTGELFF.